The clone carrying this T cell receptor beta chain was seen repeatedly, ten times or more. As yet, its antigen is unknown. J gave up 1 base and V 5 bases, and 7 bases lay outside the gene matches. This CDR3 comprises 18 residues. Researchers used 5'RACE with constant-segment primers to make TCR alpha and TCR beta cDNA libraries that carry sample barcodes and UMIs. TCRdb ran MiXCR on the 5' RACE reads and lists one entry per CDR3 protein. The data hold 550,000 to 600,000 distinct CDR3 sequences, with 15% to 20% observed a single time. These data are taken from a study of T-cell memory formation after mild COVID-19. Study information: The study found TCR clusters largely donor specific.

Study-wide findings and caveats: Contracting CD8+ clones were enriched in EMRA, CD4+ mainly in CM and EM. There were some responding clones in pre-infection memory, which suggested that cross-reactive memory had joined.

Sequenced input: PBMCs or a T cell subset sorted from them (not recorded which). The chain is built from TRBV12-3 or TRBV12-4 and TRBJ2-1; 14 nucleotides match TRBD2. The sequence came from an adult woman who had mild COVID-19 (a few samples of this study predate the infection). Cell type and time point are not known. The CDR3 DNA is TGTGCCAGCAGTCGGCCGGGACTAGCGGGAGTATCCTACAATGAGCAGTTCTTC. Protein sequence: CASSRPGLAGVSYNEQFF.